This T cell receptor (beta chain) was identified in a study of metastatic and nonmetastatic thyroid tumors. The wider study: Where malignant and benign thyroid patients were concerned, repertoires were compared across blood and tumor or nodule tissue.

There are a few counts of this clone. Its antigen is undetermined. Trimming shortened V by 5 bases and J by 1 base, and 17 bases separated the two germline ends. The germline gives CDR1 MDHEN, CDR2 SYDVKM. The CDR3 is made up of 17 amino acids. Authors' data handling: A classifier of distant metastasis in papillary thyroid cancer was built from CDR3 differences (across clinicopathological groups). TCRdb reassembled clones from the PCR reads with MiXCR. TCRdb's processing, not the study's, gives the V and J calls here. The data hold 30,000 to 35,000 clones, with roughly 30% observed a single time. Nobody among the patients had been given any treatment before thyroid surgery. Study conclusions and caveats: According to reports, the diversity of TCR beta was significantly higher in malignant thyroid tumors than in benign nodules, and this held in both blood and tumor samples.

The receptor was derived from a female donor with papillary thyroid cancer or a benign thyroid nodule (not recorded which). Some clones in this sample may be carry-over from other donors' samples. Sequenced: blood. The V gene is TRBV28, the J gene TRBJ2-2; no definite D call. The DNA of the CDR3 is TGTGCCAGCAGTCCCCTCTCTCAGTGGGAGAACACCGGGGAGCTGTTTTTT. Its translation is CASSPLSQWENTGELFF. The variable domain in full, with the rest retrieved from reference TRBV28 and TRBJ2-2, is DVKVTQSSRYLVKRTGEKVFLECVQDMDHENMFWYRQDPGLGLRLIYFSYDVKMKEKGDIPEGYSVSREKKERFSLILESASTNQTSMYLCASSPLSQWENTGELFFGEGSRLTVL.